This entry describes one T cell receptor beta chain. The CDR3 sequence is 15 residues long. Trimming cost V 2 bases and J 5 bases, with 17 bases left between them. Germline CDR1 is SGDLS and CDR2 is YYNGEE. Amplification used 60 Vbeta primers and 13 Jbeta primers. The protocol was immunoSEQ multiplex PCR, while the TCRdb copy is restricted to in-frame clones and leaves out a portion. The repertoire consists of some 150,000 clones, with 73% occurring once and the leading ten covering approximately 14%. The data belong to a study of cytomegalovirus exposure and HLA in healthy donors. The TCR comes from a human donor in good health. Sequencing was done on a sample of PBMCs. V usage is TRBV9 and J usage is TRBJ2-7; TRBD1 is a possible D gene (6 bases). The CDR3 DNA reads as TGTGCCAGCAGCGTGTCTGGGACACCGGTAGACGAGCAGTACTTC. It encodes CASSVSGTPVDEQYF.